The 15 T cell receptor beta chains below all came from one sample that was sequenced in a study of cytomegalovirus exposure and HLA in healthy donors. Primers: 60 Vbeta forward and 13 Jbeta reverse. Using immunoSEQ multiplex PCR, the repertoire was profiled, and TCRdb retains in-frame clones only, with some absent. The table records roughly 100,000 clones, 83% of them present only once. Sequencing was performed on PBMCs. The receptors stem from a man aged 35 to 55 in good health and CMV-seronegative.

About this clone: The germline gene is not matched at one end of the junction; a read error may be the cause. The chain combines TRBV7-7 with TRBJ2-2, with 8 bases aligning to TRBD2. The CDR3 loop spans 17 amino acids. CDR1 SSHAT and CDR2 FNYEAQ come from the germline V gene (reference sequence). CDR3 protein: CASSLAPGGVNTGELFF. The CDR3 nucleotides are TGTGCTAGCAGCTTAGCCCCCGGGGGGGTCAACACCGGGGAGCTGTTTTTT. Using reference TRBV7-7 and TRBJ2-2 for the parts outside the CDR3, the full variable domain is GAGVSQSPRYKVTKRGQDVTLRCDPISSHATLYWYQQALGQGPEFLTYFNYEAQPDKSGLPSDRFSAERPEGSISTLTIQRTEQRDSAMYRCASSLAPGGVNTGELFFGEGSRLTVL.

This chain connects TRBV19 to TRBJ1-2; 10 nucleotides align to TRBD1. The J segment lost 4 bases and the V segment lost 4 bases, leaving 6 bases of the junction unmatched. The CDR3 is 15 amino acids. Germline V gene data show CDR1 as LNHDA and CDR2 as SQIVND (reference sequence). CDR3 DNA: TGTGCCAGTAGTAAGCCGACAGGGGGCGGCTATGGCTACACCTTC. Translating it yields CASSKPTGGGYGYTF.

CDR3 nucleotides: TGCGCCAGCAGCTTGGGGGGAGGAGTAATGAACACTGAAGCTTTCTTT. The encoded protein is CASSLGGGVMNTEAFF. This chain uses TRBV5-1 with TRBJ1-1, with unresolved D. V was trimmed by 0 bases and J by 0 bases, leaving 12 bases between them. Looked up from germline, CDR1 is SGHRS and CDR2 is YFSETQ. This CDR3 contains 16 residues.

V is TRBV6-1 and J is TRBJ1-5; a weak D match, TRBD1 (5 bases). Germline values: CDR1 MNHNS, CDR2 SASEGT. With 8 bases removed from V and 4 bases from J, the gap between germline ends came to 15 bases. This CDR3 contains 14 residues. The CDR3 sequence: CASLDLTANQPQHF. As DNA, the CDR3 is TGTGCCAGCCTTGACCTGACAGCAAATCAGCCCCAGCATTTT.

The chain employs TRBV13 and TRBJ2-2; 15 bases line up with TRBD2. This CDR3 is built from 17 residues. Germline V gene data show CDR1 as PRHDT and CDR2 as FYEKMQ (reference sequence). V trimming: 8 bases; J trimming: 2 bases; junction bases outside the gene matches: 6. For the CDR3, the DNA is TGTGCCAGCCGCGCGGGACTAGCGGGGGGAAACACCGGGGAGCTGTTTTTT. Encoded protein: CASRAGLAGGNTGELFF. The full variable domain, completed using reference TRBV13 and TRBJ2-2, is AAGVIQSPRHLIKEKRETATLKCYPIPRHDTVYWYQQGPGQDPQFLISFYEKMQSDKGSIPDRFSAQQFSDYHSELNMSSLELGDSALYFCASRAGLAGGNTGELFFGEGSRLTVL.

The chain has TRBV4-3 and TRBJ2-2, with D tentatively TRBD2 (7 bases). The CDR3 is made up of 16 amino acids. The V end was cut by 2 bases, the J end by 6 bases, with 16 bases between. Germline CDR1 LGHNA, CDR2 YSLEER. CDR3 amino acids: CASSQTLGGPAGELFF. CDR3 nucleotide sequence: TGCGCCAGCAGCCAAACACTCGGGGGGCCGGCCGGGGAGCTGTTTTTT.

The CDR3 here is CASSPVSAREQYF. For the CDR3, the DNA is TGTGCCAGCAGCCCCGTCAGTGCTAGGGAGCAGTACTTC. The V call is TRBV7-2, the J call TRBJ2-7; D unclear. Germline CDR1 SGHTA, CDR2 FQGNSA. The CDR3 loop spans 13 amino acids. The V and J ends lost 5 bases and 7 bases respectively, with 15 bases between them.

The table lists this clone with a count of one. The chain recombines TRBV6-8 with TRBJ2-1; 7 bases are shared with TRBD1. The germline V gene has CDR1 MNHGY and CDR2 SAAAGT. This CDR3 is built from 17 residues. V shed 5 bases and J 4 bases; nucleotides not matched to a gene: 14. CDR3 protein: CASSPKQGQLLYNEQFF. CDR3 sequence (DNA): TGTGCCAGCAGTCCCAAACAGGGGCAACTACTTTACAATGAGCAGTTCTTC.

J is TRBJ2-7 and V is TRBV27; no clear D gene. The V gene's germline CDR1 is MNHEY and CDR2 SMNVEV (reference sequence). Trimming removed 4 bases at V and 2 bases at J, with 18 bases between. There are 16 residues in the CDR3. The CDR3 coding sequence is TGTGCCAGCAGTTCCGGTGGAGCCCCCCTTCCCTACGAGCAGTACTTC. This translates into CASSSGGAPLPYEQYF.

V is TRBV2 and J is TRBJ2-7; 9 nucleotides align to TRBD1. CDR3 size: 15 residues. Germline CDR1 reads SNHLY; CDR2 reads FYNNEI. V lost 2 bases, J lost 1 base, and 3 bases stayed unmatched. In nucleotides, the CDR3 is TGTGCCAGCAGTGAAATAGGGACAGGGTCCTACGAGCAGTACTTC. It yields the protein CASSEIGTGSYEQYF. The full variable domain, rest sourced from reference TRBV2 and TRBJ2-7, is EPEVTQTPSHQVTQMGQEVILRCVPISNHLYFYWYRQILGQKVEFLVSFYNNEISEKSEIFDDQFSVERPDGSNFTLKIRSTKLEDSAMYFCASSEIGTGSYEQYFGPGTRLTVT.

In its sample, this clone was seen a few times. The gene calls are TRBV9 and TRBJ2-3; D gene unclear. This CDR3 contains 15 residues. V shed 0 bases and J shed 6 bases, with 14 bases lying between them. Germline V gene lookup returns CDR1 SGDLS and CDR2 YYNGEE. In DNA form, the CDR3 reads TGTGCCAGCAGCGTAGACGCGGAAAGCTCGGATACGCAGTATTTT. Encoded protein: CASSVDAESSDTQYF.

CDR3 region: CASSLGQGGTGELFF. CDR3 DNA: TGTGCCAGCAGCCTCGGACAGGGGGGGACCGGGGAGCTGTTTTTT. This chain uses TRBV5-6 with TRBJ2-2, with 10 bases that match TRBD1. The CDR3 extends over 15 amino acids. Germline loops: CDR1 SGHDT, CDR2 YYEEEE. The J segment lost 5 bases and the V segment lost 4 bases, leaving 5 bases of the junction unmatched.

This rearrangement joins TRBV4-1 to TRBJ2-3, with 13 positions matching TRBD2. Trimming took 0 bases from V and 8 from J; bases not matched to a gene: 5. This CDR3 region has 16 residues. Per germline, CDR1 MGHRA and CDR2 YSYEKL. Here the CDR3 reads CASSQETSGGVGTQYF. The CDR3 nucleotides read TGCGCCAGCAGCCAAGAAACTAGCGGGGGGGTTGGTACGCAGTATTTT.

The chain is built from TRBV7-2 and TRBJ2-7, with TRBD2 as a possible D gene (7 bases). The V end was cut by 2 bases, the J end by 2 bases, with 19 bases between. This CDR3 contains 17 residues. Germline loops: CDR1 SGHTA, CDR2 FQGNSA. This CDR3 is CASSLYELRGAPYEQYF. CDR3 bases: TGTGCCAGCAGCTTATACGAACTTCGGGGGGCCCCCTACGAGCAGTACTTC.

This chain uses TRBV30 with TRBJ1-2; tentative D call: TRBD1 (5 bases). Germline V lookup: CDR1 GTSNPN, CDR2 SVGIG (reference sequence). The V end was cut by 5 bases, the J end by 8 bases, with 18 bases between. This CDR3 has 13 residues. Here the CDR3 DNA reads TGTGCCTGGGAATCGGAGGGGACGGGCGGCTACACCTTC. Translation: CAWESEGTGGYTF. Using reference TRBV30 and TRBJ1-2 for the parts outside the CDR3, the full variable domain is SQTIHQWPATLVQPVGSPLSLECTVEGTSNPNLYWYRQAAGRGLQLLFYSVGIGQISSEVPQNLSASRPQDRQFILSSKKLLLSDSGFYLCAWESEGTGGYTFGSGTRLTVV.